The TCR beta chain described here comes from a study of T cells expressing NK-cell markers. Looking at the study overall: The authors sequenced eight donors, of whom seven were HCMV-seropositive and one was seronegative.

Study observations and caveats: Dominance of the CD3+CD56-NKG2C+ fraction by these clonotypes also held in several donors.

TCRdb reprocessed the 5' RACE reads; each CDR3 protein has one entry and no DNA is given. The sample has about 400,000 distinct CDR3 sequences, and its top ten clones hold roughly 10%. With regard to this clonotype: Its target is not known.

Per the germline V gene, CDR1 is KGHDR and CDR2 is SFDVKD. CDR3 length: 16 amino acids. The receptor was derived from a woman aged 50 to 60 in good health. The sequencing input was blood T cells: a sorted CD56 or NKG2C T cell subset, CD4+ or CD8+ T cells, or bulk PBMC T cells (not recorded which). The chain joins TRBV24-1 to TRBJ2-6; TCRdb's D gene call, TRBD1, goes unchecked for lack of DNA. CDR3 sequence: CATSDPGGDGANVLTF.